A single sample is the source of the 29 T cell receptor beta chains below, sequenced in a study of response to subunit inactivated influenza vaccine. TCRdb analysed the RT-PCR reads with MiXCR anew, one entry per CDR3 protein. The sample has hundreds of thousands of distinct CDR3 sequences; approximately 12% are singletons. The input for sequencing was PBMCs from blood, taken roughly 46 days after vaccination. The source of these receptors is a man aged 45-65 years who received an inactivated influenza vaccine.

The gene calls are TRBV28 and TRBJ2-5, with 14 bases fitting TRBD2. With 2 bases clipped from V and 2 bases from J, the junction kept 4 bases outside the gene matches. Germline V gene lookup returns CDR1 MDHEN and CDR2 SYDVKM. The CDR3 consists of 17 residues. The CDR3 DNA sequence: TGTGCCAGCAGTTTACGGACTAGCGGGGGGTGGCAAGAGACCCAGTACTTC. Its translation: CASSLRTSGGWQETQYF.

This clonotype came up many times. The chain employs TRBV6-2 or TRBV6-3 and TRBJ2-1; D may be TRBD1 (5 bases). CDR1 and CDR2 (germline): MNHEY, SVGEGT. The CDR3 has 17 amino acids. V was shortened by 2 bases and J by 5 bases, with 19 bases between the two germline ends. CDR3 coding DNA: TGTGCCAGCAGTTACCTACGCGCAGGGCGAATAGACAATGAGCAGTTCTTC. It encodes CASSYLRAGRIDNEQFF.

This clonotype was seen many times. The V gene is TRBV7-2, the J gene TRBJ1-2; TRBD1 matches 10 bases. CDR3 size: 15 residues. Trimming at V came to 5 bases and at J to 3 bases, leaving 6 bases not matched to a gene. Germline CDR1 SGHTA, CDR2 FQGNSA. The CDR3 DNA reads as TGTGCCAGCAGCCAACGACAGGGGGCCGACTATGGCTACACCTTC. Its translation is CASSQRQGADYGYTF.

This clonotype appeared many times. The chain links TRBV27 to TRBJ1-5; D gene ambiguous. Germline V gene lookup returns CDR1 MNHEY and CDR2 SMNVEV (reference sequence). The V end was cut by 4 bases, the J end by 3 bases, with 16 bases between. This CDR3 region has 16 residues. The CDR3 DNA reads TGTGCCAGCAGTTCTACCTACAAGACCCTCAATCAGCCCCAGCATTTT. It is translated as CASSSTYKTLNQPQHF.

In this sample, this clonotype turned up a few times. The genes are TRBV4-2 and TRBJ2-4; a weak D match, TRBD1 (6 bases). V lost 0 bases to trimming and J lost 3 bases, with 15 bases between them. Germline lookup yields CDR1 LGHNA and CDR2 YNFKEQ. The CDR3 extends over 17 amino acids. CDR3 nucleotides: TGTGCCAGCAGCCAAGAGTTGGGGGCCACCGACAAAAACATTCAGTACTTC. This encodes CASSQELGATDKNIQYF.

This clonotype was recorded many times. This rearrangement joins TRBV6-1 to TRBJ1-4; D perhaps matches TRBD1 (6 bases). Germline V gene lookup returns CDR1 MNHNS and CDR2 SASEGT. V was pared by 5 bases and J by 4 bases, with 14 bases between. The CDR3 is made up of 15 amino acids. The CDR3 region is CASSRRQAINEKLFF. Here the CDR3 DNA reads TGTGCCAGCAGTAGGCGACAGGCGATTAATGAAAAACTGTTTTTT.

The chain links TRBV10-3 to TRBJ2-5; 9 nucleotides align to TRBD2. There are 14 residues in the CDR3. Germline V gives CDR1 ENHRY, CDR2 SYGVKD. V lost 5 bases to trimming and J lost 9 bases; unmatched junction nucleotides: 10. DNA for the CDR3: TGTGCCATCAGTCCCGGGACTAGCAATCTCGCCCAGTACTTC. It translates to CAISPGTSNLAQYF.

This clonotype showed up many times. The rearrangement links TRBV12-3 or TRBV12-4 to TRBJ2-7, with a possible D match to TRBD1 (6 bases). Trimming took 3 bases from V and 4 from J, leaving 16 bases between them. This CDR3 spans 15 amino acids. CDR3 amino acids: CASSLGHQTLYEQYF. In DNA, the CDR3 is TGTGCCAGCAGTTTGGGACACCAGACTCTATACGAGCAGTACTTC.

CDR3 DNA sequence: TGCAGCGGGCAGCTGACTAGCGGGAACAGGGGGCAGTTCTTC. Translated, it gives CSGQLTSGNRGQFF. The chain links TRBV29-1 to TRBJ2-1, with 11 bases that match TRBD2. Germline CDR1 is SQVTM and CDR2 is ANQGSEA. V lost 7 bases and J lost 12; bases outside the gene matches: 14. The CDR3 length is 14 residues.

This clonotype occurred many times. The J gene is TRBJ2-3, the V gene TRBV4-3; 8 bases map to TRBD2. The CDR3 consists of 15 residues. Losses at the gene ends were 3 bases for V and 3 bases for J; bases not matched to a gene: 5. Germline V gene data show CDR1 as LGHNA and CDR2 as YSLEER. The CDR3: CASSQIAGITDTQYF. DNA for the CDR3: TGCGCCAGCAGCCAGATAGCGGGGATAACAGATACGCAGTATTTT.

CDR3 region: CASSTTRDRLLEQYF. CDR3 in DNA: TGTGCCAGCAGCACGACCCGGGACCGACTGCTCGAGCAGTACTTC. This chain links TRBV21-1 with TRBJ2-7; TRBD1, the table's D call, lacks a check against the DNA. TRBV21-1 is given as a pseudogene. The CDR3 has 15 amino acids.

The chain has TRBV7-2 and TRBJ2-7; 12 bases agree with TRBD1. J gave up 5 bases and V 5 bases, and 7 bases lay outside the gene matches. The CDR3 totals 15 residues. Germline V gene lookup returns CDR1 SGHTA and CDR2 FQGNSA. The CDR3 region is CASSPPGQGANEQYF. The CDR3, as DNA: TGTGCCAGCAGCCCACCGGGACAGGGGGCGAACGAGCAGTACTTC.

This clonotype was detected only a few times. The J gene is TRBJ2-6, the V gene TRBV4-3; D ambiguous. CDR1 and CDR2 from the germline V gene are LGHNA and YSLEER. The CDR3 has 16 residues. Trimming took 0 bases from V and 2 from J, leaving 8 bases between them. CDR3 nucleotide sequence: TGCGCCAGCAGCCAAGATTCGGGCGCTGGGGCCAACGTCCTGACTTTC. Translation: CASSQDSGAGANVLTF.

This clonotype was counted only a few times. The rearrangement joins TRBV20-1 to TRBJ2-6; TRBD1 is a possible D gene (7 bases). Trimming shortened V by 3 bases and J by 4 bases, and 22 bases separated the two germline ends. CDR1 DFQATT and CDR2 SNEGSKA come from the germline V gene (reference sequence). The CDR3 length is 18 residues. CDR3 sequence reads: CSASMARGRSRGANVLTF. CDR3 DNA: TGCAGTGCTAGTATGGCCAGGGGGAGGTCGCGAGGGGCCAACGTCCTGACTTTC.

As concerns this clonotype: A much larger clone lies a single base off, so this may be a read error. The rearrangement uses TRBV20-1 and TRBJ2-1, with D perhaps TRBD1 (6 bases). Trimming removed 5 bases at V and 8 bases at J, with 13 bases between. The CDR3 extends over 12 amino acids. Germline V gene sequence: CDR1 DFQATT, CDR2 SNEGSKA (reference sequence). The CDR3 DNA follows: TGCAGTGCTGGGGGCAGGGACCATGAGCAGTTCTTC. This gives the protein CSAGGRDHEQFF.

This clonotype has ten or more counts. The chain employs TRBV15 and TRBJ2-3; D gene unclear. Germline CDR1 reads LNHNV; CDR2 reads YYDKDF (reference sequence). This CDR3 has 12 residues. V lost 4 bases and J 2 bases, leaving 4 bases between the germline ends. CDR3 protein: CATSKHTDTQYF. The CDR3 region has the DNA TGTGCCACCAGCAAACACACAGATACGCAGTATTTT.

The CDR3 is CASSPSFGGETQYF. The CDR3 nucleotides read TGCGCCAGCAGCCCCTCGTTTGGCGGGGAGACCCAGTACTTC. The chain carries TRBV5-1 and TRBJ2-5, with TRBD2 as a possible D gene (5 bases). V lost 4 bases and J 5 bases, leaving 15 bases between the germline ends. This CDR3 is built from 14 residues. From germline, CDR1 is SGHRS and CDR2 YFSETQ.

The CDR3 is CASSVASGKNTGELFF. The CDR3 DNA sequence: TGTGCCAGCAGCGTAGCAAGCGGAAAGAACACCGGGGAGCTGTTTTTT. The chain combines TRBV9 with TRBJ2-2; a weak D match, TRBD2 (5 bases). This CDR3 contains 16 residues. V was clipped by 0 bases and J by 1 base, with 10 bases between them. Looked up from germline, CDR1 is SGDLS and CDR2 is YYNGEE.

The chain recombines TRBV6-2 or TRBV6-3 with TRBJ2-7; D is unclear. V lost 2 bases and J lost 3, with 11 bases in between. This CDR3 comprises 14 residues. The germline V gene encodes CDR1 MNHEY and CDR2 SVGEGT. In DNA, the CDR3 is TGTGCCAGCAGTTACCGCGGCTCAGACTACGAGCAGTACTTC. This gives the protein CASSYRGSDYEQYF.

A few counts support this clonotype. V and J are TRBV13 and TRBJ1-2; D remains ambiguous. The germline V gene encodes CDR1 PRHDT and CDR2 FYEKMQ (reference sequence). V was clipped by 3 bases and J by 3 bases, with 5 bases between them. The CDR3 covers 12 residues. CDR3 residues: CASSLVYYGYTF. DNA of the CDR3: TGTGCCAGCAGCTTGGTTTACTATGGCTACACCTTC. The full variable domain, its missing parts supplied by reference TRBV13 and TRBJ1-2, is AAGVIQSPRHLIKEKRETATLKCYPIPRHDTVYWYQQGPGQDPQFLISFYEKMQSDKGSIPDRFSAQQFSDYHSELNMSSLELGDSALYFCASSLVYYGYTFGSGTRLTVV.

This clonotype was counted between two and nine times. V and J are TRBV3-1 and TRBJ2-5, with D uncertain. The CDR3 covers 14 residues. Trimming shortened V by 7 bases and J by 5 bases, and 17 bases separated the two germline ends. Germline CDR1 and CDR2: LGHDT and YNNKEL (reference sequence). The CDR3 loop is CASTPLGPRETQYF. The CDR3 DNA sequence: TGTGCCAGCACCCCCCTCGGGCCGAGGGAGACCCAGTACTTC.

This clonotype showed up many times. CDR3 loop: CASSLALAGGETQYF. Here the CDR3 DNA reads TGTGCCAGCAGCTTAGCGCTTGCCGGGGGAGAGACCCAGTACTTC. The chain employs TRBV7-2 and TRBJ2-5; TRBD2 is a possible D gene (6 bases). Trimming took off 0 bases at V and 4 bases at J, with 12 bases between the two ends. CDR1 and CDR2 from the germline V gene are SGHTA and FQGNSA. The CDR3 consists of 15 residues.

CDR3 in amino acids: CASRQTNTEAFF. CDR3 coding DNA: TGTGCCAGCCGACAGACGAACACTGAAGCTTTCTTT. The gene calls are TRBV7-9 and TRBJ1-1; a possible D gene is TRBD1 (5 bases). V was trimmed by 8 bases and J by 1 base, leaving 8 bases between them. In germline, CDR1 is SEHNR, CDR2 FQNEAQ (reference sequence). CDR3 size: 12 residues.

This clonotype was observed a few times. An end of the junction does not agree with germline; a read error may underlie this. V gene TRBV20-1 combines with J gene TRBJ2-1; unclear D gene. Germline assignment: CDR1 DFQATT and CDR2 SNEGSKA (reference sequence). The CDR3 covers 17 residues. CDR3 amino acids: CCARDLTGKSSYNEQFF. CDR3 sequence (DNA): TGCTGTGCTAGAGATTTGACTGGAAAGAGCTCCTACAATGAGCAGTTCTTC.

The chain is built from TRBV28 and TRBJ2-3; D gene unclear. V was trimmed by 4 bases and J by 0 bases, leaving 8 bases between them. The germline CDR1 and CDR2 sequences are MDHEN and SYDVKM. The CDR3 totals 14 residues. The CDR3 here is CASSSDGSTDTQYF. The CDR3 DNA sequence: TGTGCCAGCAGTTCGGACGGGAGCACAGATACGCAGTATTTT.

Only a few counts were recorded for this clonotype. A much larger clone lies one base from this, so it may be a read error. The chain links TRBV12-3 or TRBV12-4 to TRBJ2-7; D not resolved. Between the trimmed V and J ends, which lost 1 base and 1 base, there was a span of 8 bases. The CDR3 contains 14 residues. CDR3 coding DNA: TGTGCCAGCAGTTTAGGTGGCAAATCCTACGAGCAGTACTTC. It yields the protein CASSLGGKSYEQYF.

This clonotype was observed once. The gene calls are TRBV20-1 and TRBJ2-1; TRBD1 aligns across 7 bases. CDR1 is DFQATT, CDR2 SNEGSKA, per germline (reference sequence). The CDR3 runs 17 residues. With V trimmed by 7 bases and J by 0 bases, 15 bases remained unmatched. The CDR3 sequence is CSGRDSHTTSSYNEQFF. As DNA, the CDR3 is TGCAGTGGCCGGGACAGTCATACAACAAGCTCCTACAATGAGCAGTTCTTC.

This clonotype occurred many times. This sequence joins TRBV28 and TRBJ2-1; 7 bases map to TRBD2. Germline V gene data show CDR1 as MDHEN and CDR2 as SYDVKM. The V and J ends lost 2 bases and 9 bases, in that order; junction bases with no gene match: 4. CDR3 length: 13 amino acids. In DNA form, the CDR3 reads TGTGCCAGCAGTTTAAAACTAGCGTCTGAGCAGTTCTTC. Encoded protein: CASSLKLASEQFF.

This clonotype was seen repeatedly, ten times or more. This sequence joins TRBV7-2 and TRBJ2-2; weak D call: TRBD2 (5 bases). This CDR3 spans 15 amino acids. Germline-derived CDR1 and CDR2 are SGHTA and FQGNSA. The germline V and J ends were trimmed by 4 bases and 3 bases, with 12 bases remaining between them. CDR3 DNA sequence: TGTGCCAGCAGCTGGGGAGACACTTACACCGGGGAGCTGTTTTTT. Translated, it gives CASSWGDTYTGELFF.